This T cell receptor (beta chain) is from a study of T-cell memory formation after mild COVID-19. This clonotype was seen a handful of times. The CDR3 totals 14 residues. V was trimmed by 3 bases and J by 7 bases, leaving 16 bases between them. Germline V lookup: CDR1 DFQATT, CDR2 SNEGSKA (reference sequence). TCRdb reanalysed the 5' RACE reads using MiXCR and keeps one entry per CDR3 protein. Here the sample spans roughly 350,000 distinct CDR3 sequences, around 13% being singletons. The specimen was PBMCs or a T cell subset sorted from them (not recorded which). This TCR was sampled from a man aged 18 to 35 who had mild COVID-19 (a few samples of this study predate the infection). Cell type and time point are not known. The chain couples TRBV20-1 to TRBJ2-1, with D maybe TRBD2 (7 bases). This CDR3 is CSASRGGSLNEQFF. The CDR3, as DNA: TGCAGTGCTAGTAGGGGGGGATCGTTAAATGAGCAGTTCTTC.